Here is one TCR beta chain with its context. Authors' processing steps: Researchers report that nucleated cell counts were estimated from reference gene primer amplification. TCRdb's table, derived via immunoSEQ multiplex PCR, lists solely in-frame clones and lacks some. V and J calls and clone size come straight from that table; D and trimming were deduced from the DNA. This sample has about 61,000 clones, with around 73% found just once. This record belongs to a study of blood T cell repertoires in COVID-19. Overall study context: The United States, Italy and Spain were the sources of the acute and convalescent COVID-19 samples. The cDNA or gDNA used as material had been derived from T cells, B-cell-depleted T cells, or PBMCs.

V dropped 2 bases and J dropped 1; count of bases not matched to a gene: 2. This CDR3 spans 14 amino acids. Germline V CDR1 and CDR2: SGHRS, YFSETQ. The sequencing input was peripheral blood. The TCR was taken from a man older than 75 with active or convalescent COVID-19. The V and J genes are TRBV5-1 and TRBJ1-1; TRBD1 matches 7 bases. CDR3 protein: CASSFQGGNTEAFF. The CDR3, as DNA: TGCGCCAGCAGCTTTCAGGGGGGGAACACTGAAGCTTTCTTT.